These 30 T cell receptor beta chains share one sample of origin, sequenced in a study of regulatory and conventional T cells in breast cancer. TCRdb redid the calling of the PCR reads with MiXCR, one entry per CDR3 protein. Here the sample spans 15,000 to 20,000 distinct CDR3 sequences, approximately 32% being singletons. The sequenced sample was conventional T cells from blood. Receptor source: a female donor in good health.

The chain couples TRBV4-1 to TRBJ1-5; a possible D gene is TRBD1 (5 bases). Between the trimmed V and J ends, which lost 0 bases and 4 bases, there was a span of 16 bases. CDR3 length: 17 amino acids. Germline V gene sequence: CDR1 MGHRA, CDR2 YSYEKL. In DNA, the CDR3 is TGCGCCAGCAGCCAAGATACAGCCCGAGGGGAAAATCAGCCCCAGCATTTT. Protein product: CASSQDTARGENQPQHF.

This clonotype was seen only once. This chain uses TRBV7-9 with TRBJ2-5; TRBD2 might be the D (6 bases). Germline assignment: CDR1 SEHNR and CDR2 FQNEAQ (reference sequence). The CDR3 covers 15 residues. V was clipped by 4 bases and J by 3 bases, with 15 bases between them. Here the CDR3 DNA reads TGTGCCAGCAGCTCGTATCCCGGGGGAGAAGAGACCCAGTACTTC. Protein product: CASSSYPGGEETQYF. The variable domain in full, completed from reference TRBV7-9 and TRBJ2-5, reads DTGVSQNPRHKITKRGQNVTFRCDPISEHNRLYWYRQTLGQGPEFLTYFQNEAQLEKSRLLSDRFSAERPKGSFSTLEIQRTEQGDSAMYLCASSSYPGGEETQYFGPGTRLLVL.

The gene calls are TRBV15 and TRBJ2-6; the D gene is possibly TRBD1 (6 bases). The CDR3 covers 16 residues. CDR1 LNHNV and CDR2 YYDKDF come from the germline V gene (reference sequence). V lost 0 bases, J lost 4 bases, and 10 bases lay in between. CDR3 amino acids: CATSRDRGAGANVLTF. The CDR3 nucleotides are TGTGCCACCAGCAGAGACAGGGGTGCCGGGGCCAACGTCCTGACTTTC.

The rearrangement uses TRBV7-2 and TRBJ1-3, with 8 nucleotides matching TRBD1. The V gene end was trimmed by 4 bases and the J gene end by 0 bases; junction bases not matched to a gene: 5. The germline V gene has CDR1 SGHTA and CDR2 FQGNSA. This CDR3 is built from 16 residues. The CDR3 coding sequence is TGTGCCAGCAGCTGGACAGGGACTAGCTCTGGAAACACCATATATTTT. Protein product: CASSWTGTSSGNTIYF.

This clonotype occurred a few times. The chain carries TRBV27 and TRBJ1-6; D may be TRBD1 (6 bases). V lost 8 bases, J lost 7 bases, and 12 bases lay in between. The length of the CDR3 is 13 residues. Germline assignment: CDR1 MNHEY and CDR2 SMNVEV (reference sequence). CDR3 protein: CASRQVENSPLHF. The CDR3 coding sequence is TGTGCCAGCCGACAGGTTGAGAATTCACCCCTCCACTTT.

This sequence joins TRBV29-1 and TRBJ2-1; 8 nucleotides line up with TRBD2. Germline CDR1 reads SQVTM; CDR2 reads ANQGSEA. V was pared by 6 bases and J by 3 bases, with 10 bases of the junction left unmatched. This CDR3 region has 15 residues. The DNA for the CDR3 is TGCAGCGTGCGACTAGCGAGAGGCCACTACAATGAGCAGTTCTTC. Amino acid sequence: CSVRLARGHYNEQFF.

This clonotype was recorded only once. The chain joins TRBV21-1 to TRBJ2-7; the D call TRBD2 from the table was never checked on the DNA. TRBV21-1 is a documented pseudogene. The CDR3 runs to 17 residues. This chain's CDR3 is CASSKARGTSGSYEQYF. The CDR3 bases are TGTGCCAGCAGCAAAGCGCGGGGGACTAGCGGGAGTTACGAGCAGTACTTC.

This clonotype has more than one count but fewer than ten. V is TRBV7-3 and J is TRBJ2-5; D is perhaps TRBD1 (5 bases). Per the germline V gene, CDR1 is SGHTA and CDR2 is FQGTGA. Between the trimmed V and J ends, which lost 5 bases and 3 bases, there was a span of 10 bases. The CDR3 loop spans 13 amino acids. This CDR3 is CASSMTAKETQYF. Written as DNA, the CDR3 is TGTGCCAGCAGCATGACAGCCAAAGAGACCCAGTACTTC.

This clonotype was observed a few times. The CDR3 DNA is TGTGCCAGCAGCTTAGCGACTCGGTTCGGGACCCAGTACTTC. This codes for CASSLATRFGTQYF. The genes are TRBV7-8 and TRBJ2-5; unclear D gene. V lost 0 bases, J lost 7 bases, and 12 bases lay in between. Per the germline V gene, CDR1 is SGHVS and CDR2 is FQNEAQ. This CDR3 has 14 amino acids.

The chain carries TRBV6-2 or TRBV6-3 and TRBJ1-1, with unresolved D. In germline, CDR1 is MNHEY, CDR2 SVGEGT. V gave up 4 bases and J gave up 1 base, with 7 bases separating them. CDR3 length: 13 residues. The DNA of the CDR3 is TGTGCCAGCAGTTTGAGGAGGAACACTGAAGCTTTCTTT. As protein: CASSLRRNTEAFF.

The chain couples TRBV6-1 to TRBJ1-1; D gene uncertain. From germline, CDR1 is MNHNS and CDR2 SASEGT. CDR3 length equals 14 residues. Trimming took 3 bases from V and 5 from J, leaving 13 bases between them. This CDR3 reads CASSEYRTETEAFF. The CDR3 region has the DNA TGTGCCAGCAGTGAGTATCGGACGGAAACTGAAGCTTTCTTT.

Details on this clonotype: The junction departs from the called germline gene at one end, perhaps through a read error. In DNA form, the CDR3 reads TGTGCCGGCAGGTTCCGGGACAGGAACACTGAAGCTTTCTTT. Translated: CAGRFRDRNTEAFF. The chain carries TRBV28 and TRBJ1-1; 7 nucleotides align to TRBD1. Looked up from germline, CDR1 is MDHEN and CDR2 is SYDVKM. The CDR3 runs to 14 residues.

The chain joins TRBV3-1 to TRBJ1-5; no definite D call. Germline loops: CDR1 LGHDT, CDR2 YNNKEL (reference sequence). V lost 5 bases to trimming and J lost 6 bases, with 8 bases between them. CDR3 length: 12 amino acids. CDR3 DNA: TGTGCCAGCAGCTCCTGGGGTCAGCCCCAGCATTTT. Encoded protein: CASSSWGQPQHF.

Details on this clonotype: A much larger clone is a single base away; this may be a read error. The chain employs TRBV29-1 and TRBJ1-1, with unresolved D. The V end lost 7 bases, the J end lost 2 bases, and 14 bases lay between the germline ends. Germline loops: CDR1 SQVTM, CDR2 ANQGSEA. The length of the CDR3 is 13 residues. The CDR3 nucleotides are TGCAGCGCGACTGTGAGGCTTAACACTGAAGCTTTCTTT. Translated, it gives CSATVRLNTEAFF.

Only a few counts were recorded for this clonotype. The rearrangement uses TRBV6-2 or TRBV6-3 and TRBJ2-2; 10 bases line up with TRBD1. With 5 bases clipped from V and 3 bases from J, the junction kept 3 bases outside the gene matches. The CDR3 extends over 15 amino acids. Looked up from germline, CDR1 is MNHEY and CDR2 is SVGEGT. This CDR3 is CASSLTGGDTGELFF. CDR3 DNA: TGTGCCAGCAGTCTGACAGGGGGCGACACCGGGGAGCTGTTTTTT.

About this clonotype: The junction does not match germline at one end; this may be a read error. This chain links TRBV3-1 with TRBJ2-1; D possibly corresponds to TRBD1 (6 bases). Germline V gene data show CDR1 as LGHDT and CDR2 as YNNKEL (reference sequence). The CDR3 is 14 amino acids. CDR3 bases: TGTGCCTGCACCGGGATAGAGCAGGGGAATGAGCTGTTCTTC. Residues: CACTGIEQGNELFF.

This chain links TRBV6-2 or TRBV6-3 with TRBJ1-1; D not certain. Trimming cost V 2 bases and J 1 base, with 8 bases left between them. Germline V gene lookup returns CDR1 MNHEY and CDR2 SVGEGT. The CDR3 extends over 14 amino acids. The CDR3 protein is CASSYRRTNTEAFF. The CDR3 DNA reads TGTGCCAGCAGTTACCGGCGGACGAACACTGAAGCTTTCTTT.

This clonotype is medium-sized within its sample. The chain carries TRBV4-3 and TRBJ2-3; D is possibly TRBD1 or TRBD2 (6 bases each). Germline V CDR1 and CDR2: LGHNA, YSLEER. The CDR3 runs 17 residues. The V gene lost 1 base and the J gene lost 10 bases, with 24 bases spanning the gap. CDR3 sequence reads: CASSQVVGRPGGLSQYF. The CDR3 coding sequence is TGCGCCAGCAGCCAAGTGGTGGGGCGCCCCGGGGGCCTATCGCAGTATTTT.

The chain has TRBV29-1 and TRBJ1-1; D is undetermined. V lost 5 bases and J lost 2, with 15 bases in between. Germline CDR1 is SQVTM and CDR2 is ANQGSEA. CDR3 size: 14 residues. The CDR3 DNA reads TGCAGCGTTCCCAGGCGCGGACCCAACACTGAAGCTTTCTTT. It specifies CSVPRRGPNTEAFF.

This clonotype was detected only a few times. The chain is built from TRBV20-1 and TRBJ2-7; 16 bases are shared with TRBD2. The CDR3 has 16 residues. Germline-derived CDR1 and CDR2 are DFQATT and SNEGSKA (reference sequence). J lost 9 bases, V lost 6 bases, and 14 bases had no gene match. The CDR3 nucleotides read TGCAGTGCGGGGACTAGCGGGAGGGGGGGAACGGACGTGCAGTACTTC. Residues: CSAGTSGRGGTDVQYF.

This chain connects TRBV7-2 to TRBJ2-1, with 14 bases lining up with TRBD2. The CDR3 covers 18 residues. The J segment lost 7 bases and the V segment lost 5 bases, leaving 13 bases of the junction unmatched. Germline CDR1 reads SGHTA; CDR2 reads FQGNSA. CDR3 DNA sequence: TGTGCCAGCAGCCTACGGACTAGCGGGAGGCCAACGAGGAATGAGCAGTTCTTC. Its protein product is CASSLRTSGRPTRNEQFF. The full variable domain, in which reference TRBV7-2 and TRBJ2-1 provide the parts outside the CDR3, is GAGVSQSPSNKVTEKGKDVELRCDPISGHTALYWYRQSLGQGLEFLIYFQGNSAPDKSGLPSDRFSAERTGGSVSTLTIQRTQQEDSAVYLCASSLRTSGRPTRNEQFFGPGTRLTVL.

With respect to this clonotype: A much bigger clone sits one base away, suggesting this may be a read error. This rearrangement joins TRBV28 to TRBJ2-5, with a tentative D call TRBD2 (5 bases). This CDR3 region has 14 residues. Germline V gene sequence: CDR1 MDHEN, CDR2 SYDVKM. Written as DNA, the CDR3 is TGTGCCAGCAGTTATATACTAGGGCAAGAGACCCAGCACTTC. Its protein is CASSYILGQETQHF.

The chain combines TRBV7-9 with TRBJ2-3, with TRBD2 matching over 8 bases. The trim removed 5 bases at V and 0 bases at J, leaving 1 base unmatched. In germline, CDR1 is SEHNR, CDR2 FQNEAQ (reference sequence). This CDR3 has 14 residues. CDR3 amino acids: CASSPSGSTDTQYF. The DNA for the CDR3 is TGTGCCAGCAGCCCTAGCGGGAGCACAGATACGCAGTATTTT.

Relative to its sample, this clonotype is medium-sized (0.01 to 0.1%). The chain employs TRBV7-2 and TRBJ2-3, with 9 nucleotides matching TRBD2. V dropped 7 bases and J dropped 2; count of bases not matched to a gene: 4. The CDR3 extends over 14 amino acids. Germline CDR1 SGHTA, CDR2 FQGNSA. The CDR3, as DNA: TGTGCCAGCACCGGGACTAGCCCCACAGATACGCAGTATTTT. It is translated as CASTGTSPTDTQYF. The full variable domain, its missing parts supplied by reference TRBV7-2 and TRBJ2-3, is GAGVSQSPSNKVTEKGKDVELRCDPISGHTALYWYRQSLGQGLEFLIYFQGNSAPDKSGLPSDRFSAERTGGSVSTLTIQRTQQEDSAVYLCASTGTSPTDTQYFGPGTRLTVL.

This clonotype is labeled as medium-sized. This chain connects TRBV10-3 to TRBJ2-5, with 10 bases that match TRBD2. The CDR3 spans 14 residues. Trimming cost V 10 bases and J 2 bases; bases outside gene matches: 7. Germline V CDR1 and CDR2: ENHRY, SYGVKD. The CDR3 loop is CASRERGGQETQYF. In DNA form, the CDR3 reads TGTGCCAGCCGAGAGCGGGGGGGACAAGAGACCCAGTACTTC.

This clonotype was seen more than once but under ten times. V and J are TRBV5-1 and TRBJ2-1; 7 bases agree with TRBD1. The germline V gene encodes CDR1 SGHRS and CDR2 YFSETQ. The V segment lost 1 base and the J segment 2 bases; nucleotides outside the gene matches: 3. CDR3 length: 15 amino acids. The CDR3 coding sequence is TGCGCCAGCAGCTTGACCGGGACAGCCTACAATGAGCAGTTCTTC. The encoded protein is CASSLTGTAYNEQFF.

This clonotype was seen a few times. The chain has TRBV29-1 and TRBJ2-5, with D maybe TRBD2 (6 bases). Germline V gene data show CDR1 as SQVTM and CDR2 as ANQGSEA. The CDR3 sequence is 14 residues long. The ends were cut back, 6 bases at V and 3 bases at J, with 17 bases in the middle. The DNA of the CDR3 is TGCAGCGTCTCGCGGGGCGGGGAAAAAGAGACCCAGTACTTC. Translating gives CSVSRGGEKETQYF.

The rearrangement uses TRBV11-2 and TRBJ2-1, with unresolved D. Germline values: CDR1 SGHAT, CDR2 FQNNGV. The length of the CDR3 is 14 residues. V lost 1 base, J lost 7 bases, and 11 bases lay in between. This CDR3 reads CASSLASFQNEQFF. CDR3 coding DNA: TGTGCCAGCAGCTTAGCTTCCTTTCAGAATGAGCAGTTCTTC.

The chain couples TRBV5-1 to TRBJ2-3, with unresolved D. In germline, CDR1 is SGHRS, CDR2 YFSETQ. Trimming took off 0 bases at V and 4 bases at J, with 9 bases between the two ends. The CDR3 length is 14 residues. The DNA of the CDR3 is TGCGCCAGCAGCTTGGGAGTCACCCCAGATACGCAGTATTTT. Protein sequence: CASSLGVTPDTQYF.

On this clonotype: Germline is not matched at one junction end, which may reflect a read error. The gene calls are TRBV4-3 and TRBJ2-4; D gene unclear. The CDR3 totals 16 residues. The V gene's germline CDR1 is LGHNA and CDR2 YSLEER. The CDR3 nucleotides are TGCGCCAGCAGCCAAGATCACAGAAGAGGTCAAAACATTCAGTGCTTC. It specifies CASSQDHRRGQNIQCF.